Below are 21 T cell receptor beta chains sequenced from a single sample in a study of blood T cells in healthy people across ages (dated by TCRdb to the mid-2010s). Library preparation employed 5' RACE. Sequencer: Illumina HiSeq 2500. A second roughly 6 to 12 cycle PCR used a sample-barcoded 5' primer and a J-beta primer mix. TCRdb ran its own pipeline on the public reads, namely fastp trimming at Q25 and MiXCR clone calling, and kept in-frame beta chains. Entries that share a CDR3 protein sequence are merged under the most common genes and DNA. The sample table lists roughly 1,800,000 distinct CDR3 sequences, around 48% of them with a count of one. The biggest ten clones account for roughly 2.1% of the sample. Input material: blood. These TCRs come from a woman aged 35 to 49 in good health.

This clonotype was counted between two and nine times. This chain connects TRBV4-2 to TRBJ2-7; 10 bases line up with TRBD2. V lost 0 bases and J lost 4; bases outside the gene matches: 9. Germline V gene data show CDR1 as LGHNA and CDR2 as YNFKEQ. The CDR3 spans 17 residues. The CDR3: CASSQDPPAGGPYEQYF. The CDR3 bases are TGTGCCAGCAGCCAAGACCCTCCAGCGGGGGGGCCTTACGAGCAGTACTTC.

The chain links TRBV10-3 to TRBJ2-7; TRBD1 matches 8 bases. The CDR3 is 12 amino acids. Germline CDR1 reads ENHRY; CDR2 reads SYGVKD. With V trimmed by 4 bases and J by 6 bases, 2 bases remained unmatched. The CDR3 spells CAISGTGIEQYF. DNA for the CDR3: TGTGCCATCAGTGGGACAGGGATCGAGCAGTACTTC.

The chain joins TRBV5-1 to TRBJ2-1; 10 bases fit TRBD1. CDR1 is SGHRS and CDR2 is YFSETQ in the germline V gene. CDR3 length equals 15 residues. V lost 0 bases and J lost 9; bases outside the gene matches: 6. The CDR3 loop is CASSLGDRGMSEQFF. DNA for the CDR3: TGCGCCAGCAGCTTGGGGGACAGGGGAATGAGTGAGCAGTTCTTC.

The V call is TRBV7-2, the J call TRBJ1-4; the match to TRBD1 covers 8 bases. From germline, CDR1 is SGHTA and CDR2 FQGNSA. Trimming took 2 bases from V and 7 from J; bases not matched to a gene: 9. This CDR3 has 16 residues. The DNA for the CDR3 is TGTGCCAGCAGCTTATCCGGGGACAGGTTTGGTGAAAAACTGTTTTTT. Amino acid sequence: CASSLSGDRFGEKLFF.

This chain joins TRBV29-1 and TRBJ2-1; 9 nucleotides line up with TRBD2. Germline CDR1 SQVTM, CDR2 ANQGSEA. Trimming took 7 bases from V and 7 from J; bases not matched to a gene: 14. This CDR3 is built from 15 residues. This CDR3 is CSAASGEAGGNEQFF. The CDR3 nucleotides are TGCAGCGCGGCAAGCGGGGAAGCGGGGGGAAATGAGCAGTTCTTC.

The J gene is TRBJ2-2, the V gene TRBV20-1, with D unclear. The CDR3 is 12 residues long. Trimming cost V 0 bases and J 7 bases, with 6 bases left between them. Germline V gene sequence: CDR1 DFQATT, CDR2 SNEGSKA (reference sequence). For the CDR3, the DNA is TGCAGTGCTAGAGACAGTTTCGGGGAGCTGTTTTTT. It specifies CSARDSFGELFF.

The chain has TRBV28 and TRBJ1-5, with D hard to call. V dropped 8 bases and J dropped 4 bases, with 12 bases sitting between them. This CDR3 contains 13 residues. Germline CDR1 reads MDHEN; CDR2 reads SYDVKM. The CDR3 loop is CASANRPNQPQHF. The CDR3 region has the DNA TGTGCCAGCGCGAATAGACCGAATCAGCCCCAGCATTTT.

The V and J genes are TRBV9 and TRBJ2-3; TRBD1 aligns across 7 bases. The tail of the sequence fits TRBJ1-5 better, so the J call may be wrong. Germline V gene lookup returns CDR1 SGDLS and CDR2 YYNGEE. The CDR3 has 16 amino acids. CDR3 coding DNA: TGTGCCAGCAGCGTAGCTGCAGGGTGGGGGACAGATACGCAGCATTTT. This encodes CASSVAAGWGTDTQHF.

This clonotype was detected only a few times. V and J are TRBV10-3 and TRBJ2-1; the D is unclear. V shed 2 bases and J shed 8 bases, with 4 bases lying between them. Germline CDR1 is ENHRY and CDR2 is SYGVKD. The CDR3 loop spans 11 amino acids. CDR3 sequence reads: CAISEMYEQFF. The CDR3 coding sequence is TGTGCCATCAGTGAGATGTATGAGCAGTTCTTC.

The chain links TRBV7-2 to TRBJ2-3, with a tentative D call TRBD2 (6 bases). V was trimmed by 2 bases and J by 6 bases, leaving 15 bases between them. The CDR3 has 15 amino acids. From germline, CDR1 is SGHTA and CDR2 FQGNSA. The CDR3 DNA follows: TGTGCCAGCAGCTTAATGGACTCGGCGGGGGATACGCAGTATTTT. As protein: CASSLMDSAGDTQYF.

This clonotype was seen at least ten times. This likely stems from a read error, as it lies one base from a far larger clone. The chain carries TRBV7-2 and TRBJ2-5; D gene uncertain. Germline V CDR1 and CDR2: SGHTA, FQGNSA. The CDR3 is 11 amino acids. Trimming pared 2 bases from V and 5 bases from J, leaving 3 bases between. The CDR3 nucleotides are TGTGCCAGCAGCTTACACGAGACCCAGTACTTC. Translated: CASSLHETQYF.

CDR3 sequence reads: CASSLSKIDYGYTF. CDR3 nucleotides: TGTGCCAGCAGCTTGTCCAAGATAGACTATGGCTACACCTTC. The chain joins TRBV7-9 to TRBJ1-2; no reliable D call. The V and J ends lost 3 bases and 3 bases respectively, with 11 bases between them. Germline-derived CDR1 and CDR2 are SEHNR and FQNEAQ (reference sequence). This CDR3 spans 14 amino acids.

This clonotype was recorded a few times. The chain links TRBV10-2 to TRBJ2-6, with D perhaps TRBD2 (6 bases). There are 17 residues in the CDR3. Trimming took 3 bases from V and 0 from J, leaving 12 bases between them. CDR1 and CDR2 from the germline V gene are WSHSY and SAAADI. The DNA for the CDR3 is TGCGCCAGCAGTGAAGTGGGACTCCTCTCTGGGGCCAACGTCCTGACTTTC. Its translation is CASSEVGLLSGANVLTF.

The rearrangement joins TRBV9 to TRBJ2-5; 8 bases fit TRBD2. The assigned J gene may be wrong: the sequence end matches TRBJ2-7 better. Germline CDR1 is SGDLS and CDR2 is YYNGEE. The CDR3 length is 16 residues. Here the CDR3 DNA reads TGTGCCAGCACTCGAGGATTGGGCGGGGGGCAGTACGAGCAGTACTTC. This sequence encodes CASTRGLGGGQYEQYF.

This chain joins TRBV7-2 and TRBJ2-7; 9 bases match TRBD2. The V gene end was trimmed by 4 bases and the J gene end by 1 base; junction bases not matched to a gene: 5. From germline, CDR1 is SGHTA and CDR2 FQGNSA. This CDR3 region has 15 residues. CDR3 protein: CASSYQRGVSYEQYF. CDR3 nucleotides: TGTGCCAGCAGCTATCAGCGGGGGGTATCCTACGAGCAGTACTTC.

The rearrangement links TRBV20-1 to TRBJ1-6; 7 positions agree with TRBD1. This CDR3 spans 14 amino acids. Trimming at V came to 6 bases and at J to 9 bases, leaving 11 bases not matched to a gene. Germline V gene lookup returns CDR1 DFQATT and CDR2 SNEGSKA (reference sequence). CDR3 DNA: TGCAGTGCCTTCGGGACAGTAGGAAGTTCACCCCTCCACTTT. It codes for CSAFGTVGSSPLHF.

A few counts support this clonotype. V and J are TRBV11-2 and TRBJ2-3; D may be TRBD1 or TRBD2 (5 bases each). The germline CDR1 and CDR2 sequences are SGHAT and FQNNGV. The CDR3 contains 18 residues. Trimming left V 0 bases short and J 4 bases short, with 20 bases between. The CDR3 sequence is CASSLDSVLGAYPDTQYF. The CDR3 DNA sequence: TGTGCCAGCAGCTTAGATTCGGTACTCGGGGCCTACCCAGATACGCAGTATTTT.

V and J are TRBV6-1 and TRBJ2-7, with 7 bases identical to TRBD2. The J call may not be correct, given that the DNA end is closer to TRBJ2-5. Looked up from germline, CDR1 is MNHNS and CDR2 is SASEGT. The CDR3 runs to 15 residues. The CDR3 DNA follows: TGTGCCAGCAGCCACTGGCCTAGCGGACAAGAGACCCAGTACTTC. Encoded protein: CASSHWPSGQETQYF.

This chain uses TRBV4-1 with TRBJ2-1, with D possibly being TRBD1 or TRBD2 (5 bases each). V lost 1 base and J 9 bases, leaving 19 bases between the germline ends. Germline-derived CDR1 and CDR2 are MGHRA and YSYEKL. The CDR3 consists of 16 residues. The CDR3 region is CASSQAGTGLNREQFF. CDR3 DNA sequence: TGCGCCAGCAGCCAAGCTGGGACGGGCCTTAATCGTGAGCAGTTCTTC.

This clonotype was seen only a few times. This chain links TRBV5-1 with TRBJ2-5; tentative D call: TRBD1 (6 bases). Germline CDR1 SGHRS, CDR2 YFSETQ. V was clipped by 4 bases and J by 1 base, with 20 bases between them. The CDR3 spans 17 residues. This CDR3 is CASSPWTGQRIQETQYF. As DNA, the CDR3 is TGCGCCAGCAGCCCATGGACGGGACAAAGAATCCAAGAGACCCAGTACTTC.

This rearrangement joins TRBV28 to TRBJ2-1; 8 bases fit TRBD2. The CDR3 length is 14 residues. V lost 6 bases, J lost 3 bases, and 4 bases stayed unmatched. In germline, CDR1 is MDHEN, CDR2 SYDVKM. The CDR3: CASRSGGLYNEQFF. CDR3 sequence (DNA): TGTGCCAGCAGGTCGGGGGGGCTCTACAATGAGCAGTTCTTC.